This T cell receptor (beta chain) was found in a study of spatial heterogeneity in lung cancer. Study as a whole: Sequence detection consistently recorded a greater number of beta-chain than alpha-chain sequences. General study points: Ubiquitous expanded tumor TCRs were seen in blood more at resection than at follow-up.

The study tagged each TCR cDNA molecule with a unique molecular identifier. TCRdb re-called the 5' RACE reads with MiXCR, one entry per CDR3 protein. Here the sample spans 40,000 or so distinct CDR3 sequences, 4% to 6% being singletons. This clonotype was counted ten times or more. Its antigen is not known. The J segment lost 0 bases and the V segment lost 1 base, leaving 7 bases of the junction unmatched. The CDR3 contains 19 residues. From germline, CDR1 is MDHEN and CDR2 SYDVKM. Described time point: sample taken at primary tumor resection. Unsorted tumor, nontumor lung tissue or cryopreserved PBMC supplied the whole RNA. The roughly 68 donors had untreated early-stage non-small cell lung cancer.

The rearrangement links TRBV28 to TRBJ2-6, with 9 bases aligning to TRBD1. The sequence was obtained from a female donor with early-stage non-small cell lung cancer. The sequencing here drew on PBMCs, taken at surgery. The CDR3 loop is CASSLLGTGLSSGANVLTF. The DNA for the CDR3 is TGTGCCAGCAGTTTATTGGGGACAGGGTTAAGCTCTGGGGCCAACGTCCTGACTTTC.